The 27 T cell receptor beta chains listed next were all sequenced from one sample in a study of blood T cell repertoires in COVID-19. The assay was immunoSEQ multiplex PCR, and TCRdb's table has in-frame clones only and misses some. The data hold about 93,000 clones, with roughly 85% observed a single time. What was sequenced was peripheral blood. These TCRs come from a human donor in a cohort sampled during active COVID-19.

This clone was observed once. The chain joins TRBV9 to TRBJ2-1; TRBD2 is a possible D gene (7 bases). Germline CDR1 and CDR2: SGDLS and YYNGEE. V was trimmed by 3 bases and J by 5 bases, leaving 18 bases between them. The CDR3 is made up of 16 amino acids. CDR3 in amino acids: CASSARGLAANNEQFF. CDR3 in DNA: TGTGCCAGCAGCGCACGGGGGCTAGCGGCTAACAATGAGCAGTTCTTC.

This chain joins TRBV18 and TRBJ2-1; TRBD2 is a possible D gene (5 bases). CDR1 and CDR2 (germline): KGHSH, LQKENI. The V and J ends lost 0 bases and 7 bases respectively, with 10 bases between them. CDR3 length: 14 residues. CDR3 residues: CASSPPAGRNEQFF. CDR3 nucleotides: TGTGCCAGCTCACCACCGGCTGGGAGAAATGAGCAGTTCTTC.

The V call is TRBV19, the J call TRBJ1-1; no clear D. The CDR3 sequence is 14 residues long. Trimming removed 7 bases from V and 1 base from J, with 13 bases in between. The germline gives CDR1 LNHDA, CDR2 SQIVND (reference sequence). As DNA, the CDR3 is TGTGCCAGTACCCTAAACCCTCCGAACACTGAAGCTTTCTTT. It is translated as CASTLNPPNTEAFF.

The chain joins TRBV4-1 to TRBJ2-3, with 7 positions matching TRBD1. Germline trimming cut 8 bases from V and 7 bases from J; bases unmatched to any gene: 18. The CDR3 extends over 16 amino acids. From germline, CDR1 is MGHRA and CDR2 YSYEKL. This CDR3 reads CASGAGDRATGNTQYF. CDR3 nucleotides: TGCGCCAGCGGAGCCGGGGACAGAGCAACGGGGAATACGCAGTATTTT.

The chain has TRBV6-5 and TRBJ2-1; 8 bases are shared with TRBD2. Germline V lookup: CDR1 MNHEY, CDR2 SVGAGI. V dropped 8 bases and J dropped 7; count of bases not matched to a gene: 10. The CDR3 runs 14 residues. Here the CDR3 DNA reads TGTGCCAGCCAGCGGGGGAGTTTTTTGAATGAGCAGTTCTTC. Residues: CASQRGSFLNEQFF.

Here the CDR3 DNA reads TGTGCCAGTACGGGGTATAGCAATCAGCCCCAGCATTTT. It translates to CASTGYSNQPQHF. The V and J genes are TRBV2 and TRBJ1-5; D gene uncertain. CDR1 is SNHLY and CDR2 is FYNNEI in the germline V gene. The CDR3 spans 13 residues. The V gene lost 9 bases and the J gene lost 0 bases, with 9 bases spanning the gap.

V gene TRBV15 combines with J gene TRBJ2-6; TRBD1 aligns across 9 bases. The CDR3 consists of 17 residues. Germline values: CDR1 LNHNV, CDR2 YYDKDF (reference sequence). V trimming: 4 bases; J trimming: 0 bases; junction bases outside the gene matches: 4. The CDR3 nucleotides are TGTGCCACCAGCAAGGGACAGGGCGACTCTGGGGCCAACGTCCTGACTTTC. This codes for CATSKGQGDSGANVLTF.

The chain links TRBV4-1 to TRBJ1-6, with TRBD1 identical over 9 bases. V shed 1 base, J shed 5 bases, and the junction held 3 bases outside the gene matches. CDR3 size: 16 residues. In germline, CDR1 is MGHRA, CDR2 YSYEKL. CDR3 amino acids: CASSQGGDRDNSPLHF. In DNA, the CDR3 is TGCGCCAGCAGCCAAGGAGGGGACAGGGATAATTCACCCCTCCACTTT.

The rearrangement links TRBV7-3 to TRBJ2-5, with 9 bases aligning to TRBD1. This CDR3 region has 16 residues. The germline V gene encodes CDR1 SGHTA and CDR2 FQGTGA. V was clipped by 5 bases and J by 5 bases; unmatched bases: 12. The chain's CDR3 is CASSPSGTGSRETQYF. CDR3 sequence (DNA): TGTGCCAGCAGCCCTTCCGGGACAGGGAGTCGGGAGACCCAGTACTTC.

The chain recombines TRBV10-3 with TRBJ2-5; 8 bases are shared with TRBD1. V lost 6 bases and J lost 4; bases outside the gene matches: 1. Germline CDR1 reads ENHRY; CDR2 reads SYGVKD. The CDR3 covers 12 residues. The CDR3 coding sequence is TGTGCCATCAGGGGGACAGGAGAGACCCAGTACTTC. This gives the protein CAIRGTGETQYF.

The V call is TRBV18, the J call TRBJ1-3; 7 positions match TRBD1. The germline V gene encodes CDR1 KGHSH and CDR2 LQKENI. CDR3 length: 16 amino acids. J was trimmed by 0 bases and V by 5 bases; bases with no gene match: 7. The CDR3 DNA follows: TGTGCCAGCTCAGGGACAGCAGTCTCCTCTGGAAACACCATATATTTT. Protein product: CASSGTAVSSGNTIYF.

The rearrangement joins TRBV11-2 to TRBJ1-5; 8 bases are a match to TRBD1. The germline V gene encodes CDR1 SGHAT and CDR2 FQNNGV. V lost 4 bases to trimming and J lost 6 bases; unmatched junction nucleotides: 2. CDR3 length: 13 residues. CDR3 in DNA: TGTGCCAGCAGCTCGGGACAGGCTCAGCCCCAGCATTTT. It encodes CASSSGQAQPQHF.

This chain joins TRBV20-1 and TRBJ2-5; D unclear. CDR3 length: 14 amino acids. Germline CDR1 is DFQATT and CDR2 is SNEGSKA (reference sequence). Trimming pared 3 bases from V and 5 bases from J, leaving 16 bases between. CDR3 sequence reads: CSASGRLVHETQYF. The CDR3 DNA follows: TGCAGTGCTAGTGGGCGTCTAGTTCACGAGACCCAGTACTTC.

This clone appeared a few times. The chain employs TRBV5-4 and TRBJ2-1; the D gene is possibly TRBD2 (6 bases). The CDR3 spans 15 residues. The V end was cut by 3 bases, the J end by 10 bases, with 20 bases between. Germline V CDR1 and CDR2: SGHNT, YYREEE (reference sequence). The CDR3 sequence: CASSSKGTASREQFF. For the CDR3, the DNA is TGTGCCAGCAGCTCGAAAGGGACTGCCTCGAGGGAGCAGTTCTTC.

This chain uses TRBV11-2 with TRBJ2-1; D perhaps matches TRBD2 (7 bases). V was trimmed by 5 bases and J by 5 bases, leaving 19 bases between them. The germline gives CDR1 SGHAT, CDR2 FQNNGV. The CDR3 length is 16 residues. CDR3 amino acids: CASSHWGGGPDNEQFF. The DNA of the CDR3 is TGTGCCAGCAGCCACTGGGGCGGGGGCCCAGACAATGAGCAGTTCTTC.

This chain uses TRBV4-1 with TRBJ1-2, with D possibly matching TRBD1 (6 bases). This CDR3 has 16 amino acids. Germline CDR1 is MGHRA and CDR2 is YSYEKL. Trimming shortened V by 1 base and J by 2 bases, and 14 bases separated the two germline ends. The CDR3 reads CASSQVPLDRNYGYTF. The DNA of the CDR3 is TGCGCCAGCAGCCAAGTCCCCCTGGACAGAAACTATGGCTACACCTTC.

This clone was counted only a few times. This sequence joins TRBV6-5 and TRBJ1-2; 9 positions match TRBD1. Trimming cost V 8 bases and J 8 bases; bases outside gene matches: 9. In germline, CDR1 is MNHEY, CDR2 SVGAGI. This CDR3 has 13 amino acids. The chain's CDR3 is CASGRDRVGGYTF. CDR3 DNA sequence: TGTGCCAGCGGTCGGGACAGGGTTGGCGGCTACACCTTC.

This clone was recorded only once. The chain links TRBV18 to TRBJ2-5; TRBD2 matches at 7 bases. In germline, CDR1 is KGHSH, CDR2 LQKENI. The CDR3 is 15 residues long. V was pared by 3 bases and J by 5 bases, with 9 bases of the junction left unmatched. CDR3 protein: CASSPPGAGVETQYF. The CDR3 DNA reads TGTGCCAGCTCACCGCCGGGTGCGGGGGTGGAGACCCAGTACTTC.

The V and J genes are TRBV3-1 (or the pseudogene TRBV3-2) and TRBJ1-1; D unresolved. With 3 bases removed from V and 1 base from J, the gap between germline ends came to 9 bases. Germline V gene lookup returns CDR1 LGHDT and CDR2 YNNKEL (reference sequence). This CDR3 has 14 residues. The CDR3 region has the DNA TGTGCCAGCAGCCACACTCCGGGGAACACTGAAGCTTTCTTT. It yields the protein CASSHTPGNTEAFF.

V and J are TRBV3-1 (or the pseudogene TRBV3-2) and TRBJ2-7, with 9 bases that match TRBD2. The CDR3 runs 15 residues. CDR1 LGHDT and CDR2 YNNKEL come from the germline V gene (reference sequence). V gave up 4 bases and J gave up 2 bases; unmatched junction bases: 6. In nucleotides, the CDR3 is TGTGCCAGCAGCCGCTCGACTAGCGGACCCTACGAGCAGTACTTC. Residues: CASSRSTSGPYEQYF.

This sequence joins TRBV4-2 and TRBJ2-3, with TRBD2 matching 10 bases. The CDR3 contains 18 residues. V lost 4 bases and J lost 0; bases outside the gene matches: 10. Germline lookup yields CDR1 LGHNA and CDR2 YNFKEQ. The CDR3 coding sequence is TGTGCCAGCAGCCTCCCCGGGCCTAGCGGGAGTAGCACAGATACGCAGTATTTT. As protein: CASSLPGPSGSSTDTQYF.

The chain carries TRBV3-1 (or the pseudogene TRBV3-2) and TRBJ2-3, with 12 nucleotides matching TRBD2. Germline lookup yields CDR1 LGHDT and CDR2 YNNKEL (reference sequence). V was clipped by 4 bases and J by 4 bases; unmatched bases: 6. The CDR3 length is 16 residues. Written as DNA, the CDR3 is TGTGCCAGCAGCCGCCTACTAGCGGGGGGTCCAGATACGCAGTATTTT. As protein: CASSRLLAGGPDTQYF.

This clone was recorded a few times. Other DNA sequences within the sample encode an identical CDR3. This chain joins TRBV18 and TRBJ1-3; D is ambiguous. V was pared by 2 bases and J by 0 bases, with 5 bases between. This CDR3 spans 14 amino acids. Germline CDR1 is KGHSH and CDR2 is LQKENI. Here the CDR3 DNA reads TGTGCCAGCTCACCAGGCACCTCTGGAAACACCATATATTTT. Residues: CASSPGTSGNTIYF. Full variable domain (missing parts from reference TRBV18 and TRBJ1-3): NAGVMQNPRHLVRRRGQEARLRCSPMKGHSHVYWYRQLPEEGLKFMVYLQKENIIDESGMPKERFSAEFPKEGPSILRIQQVVRGDSAAYFCASSPGTSGNTIYFGEGSWLTVV.

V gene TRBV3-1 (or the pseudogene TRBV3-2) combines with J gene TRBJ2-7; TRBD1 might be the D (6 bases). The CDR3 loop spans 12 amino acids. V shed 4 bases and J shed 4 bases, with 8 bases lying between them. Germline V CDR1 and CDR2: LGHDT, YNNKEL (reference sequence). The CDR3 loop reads CASSPQGYEQYF. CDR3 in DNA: TGTGCCAGCAGCCCCCAGGGGTACGAGCAGTACTTC.

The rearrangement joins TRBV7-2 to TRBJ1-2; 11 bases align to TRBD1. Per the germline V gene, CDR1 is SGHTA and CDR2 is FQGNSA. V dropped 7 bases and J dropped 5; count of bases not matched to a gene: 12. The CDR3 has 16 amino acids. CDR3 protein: CASTHGQGAPLYGYTF. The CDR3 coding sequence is TGTGCCAGCACCCACGGACAGGGGGCCCCTCTTTATGGCTACACCTTC.

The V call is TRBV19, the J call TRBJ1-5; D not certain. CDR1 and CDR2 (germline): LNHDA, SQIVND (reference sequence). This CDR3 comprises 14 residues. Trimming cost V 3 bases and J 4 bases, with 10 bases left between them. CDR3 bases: TGTGCCAGTAGTATGTCGCGTAGTAATCAGCCCCAGCATTTT. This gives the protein CASSMSRSNQPQHF.

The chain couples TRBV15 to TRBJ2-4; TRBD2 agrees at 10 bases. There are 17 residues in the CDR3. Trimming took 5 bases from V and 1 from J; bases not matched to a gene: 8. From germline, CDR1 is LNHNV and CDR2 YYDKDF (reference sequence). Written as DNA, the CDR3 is TGTGCCACCAGCCTCAGGACTAGCGGAGTCGCCAAAAACATTCAGTACTTC. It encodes CATSLRTSGVAKNIQYF.